This T cell receptor (beta chain) was sequenced during a study of shared clonotypes between healthy human individuals. The assay used deep level. The assay was immunoSEQ multiplex PCR, and TCRdb's table has in-frame clones only and misses some. In the table there are 1.4 million or so clones, 98% of which are singletons. The receptor comes from a young man in good health. Sequencing input: naive CD4+ T cells sorted from blood. Subset specified: CD45RA+ positively selected.

For the CDR3, the DNA is TGCGCCAGCAGCTTATCCCCGGGACAGGGGAGCAATCAGCCCCAGCATTTT. Its translation: CASSLSPGQGSNQPQHF. V usage is TRBV5-1 and J usage is TRBJ1-5; 10 bases are shared with TRBD1. CDR3 length: 17 amino acids. Trimming took 2 bases from V and 1 from J; bases not matched to a gene: 6. Germline CDR1 reads SGHRS; CDR2 reads YFSETQ.